Listed below are T cell receptor beta chains from one sample, sequenced in a study of blood T cell repertoires in COVID-19. The protocol was immunoSEQ multiplex PCR, while the TCRdb copy is restricted to in-frame clones and leaves out a portion. This table holds approximately 330,000 clones, 87% found once. The sequenced sample consisted of peripheral blood. Receptors originate from a man aged 25 to 40 with COVID-19, enrolled during active disease. CDR3s include the opening cysteine and the closing phenylalanine or tryptophan. The order of the fields is clone size, CDR3 length, J gene, V gene, D gene, CDR3 DNA, CDR3 protein. A D gene is named only where the DNA matches it firmly. The size of a clone is reported for some rows only, either as once, few or many, or as a class for expanded clones.

>-|16|TRBJ2-5|TRBV7-2|-
TGTGCCAGCAGCTTCGCCTCGACAGGGAGGAGCGAGACCCAGTACTTC
CASSFASTGRSETQYF
>-|14|TRBJ2-7|TRBV10-3|TRBD1
TGTGCCATCACCAATGACAGGGGAGGCTACGAGCAGTACTTC
CAITNDRGGYEQYF
>-|15|TRBJ2-3|TRBV11-1|TRBD1
TGTGCCAGCAGCTTAGGCGCCACAGGGGCAGATACGCAGTATTTT
CASSLGATGADTQYF
>-|15|TRBJ2-1|TRBV13|-
TGTGCCAGCAGCGGAGGGCCATCTTTTAGGAATGAGCAGTTCTTC
CASSGGPSFRNEQFF
>-|16|TRBJ2-1|TRBV5-6|TRBD2
TGTGCCAGCAGTTTAGCTCGGACTAGCGGGTACAATGAGCAGTTCTTC
CASSLARTSGYNEQFF
>-|17|TRBJ1-2|TRBV6-2/TRBV6-3|TRBD1
TGTGCCAGCAGTTACTCGCGGACAGGCAAGGCGGACTATGGCTACACCTTC
CASSYSRTGKADYGYTF
>once|13|TRBJ1-6|TRBV6-5|TRBD1
TGTGCCAGCAAGGGACAGAGAAATTCACCCCTCCACTTT
CASKGQRNSPLHF
>-|14|TRBJ2-7|TRBV11-1|TRBD2
TGTGCCAGCAGCACGGGACTAGACTCCTACGAGCAGTACTTC
CASSTGLDSYEQYF
>-|15|TRBJ2-7|TRBV10-3|-
TGTGCCATCAGTGAGTCGTCTAGCTCAGCCTACGAGCAGTACTTC
CAISESSSSAYEQYF
>once|14|TRBJ1-2|TRBV6-2/TRBV6-3|TRBD1
TGTGCCAGCAGCCCCAGTGGACAGGGAGCAGGCTACACCTTC
CASSPSGQGAGYTF
>-|14|TRBJ1-2|TRBV23-1|TRBD1
TGCGCCAGCACCTCTCAGGGGGAAGACTATGGCTACACCTTC
CASTSQGEDYGYTF
>-|15|TRBJ2-7|TRBV5-1|TRBD1
TGCGCCAGCAGGATTAGGACAGGGGGAGAGAACGAGCAGTACTTC
CASRIRTGGENEQYF
>-|15|TRBJ2-2|TRBV11-3|-
TGTGCCAGCAGCTTTGGACTGGGTGTCACCGGGGAGCTGTTTTTT
CASSFGLGVTGELFF